This T cell receptor (beta chain) appears in the sequencing data of a study of blood T cell repertoires in COVID-19. Across the study: Samples taken during acute and convalescent COVID-19 were collected in the United States, Italy and Spain. Nucleic acid was either cDNA or gDNA, and it came from T cells, B-cell-depleted T cells, or PBMCs.

Source study methods: Reference gene primers were amplified, and this amplification served to estimate nucleated cell counts. Sequencing was performed with immunoSEQ multiplex PCR; in TCRdb, only in-frame clones are kept and a portion is missing. D and trimming were read from the DNA, whereas the V and J calls and clone size are those reported in that table. The repertoire holds some 220,000 clones, around 84% seen once, with approximately 10% in the top ten. J was trimmed by 6 bases and V by 7 bases; bases with no gene match: 6. The CDR3 consists of 14 residues. The germline V gene encodes CDR1 LNHDA and CDR2 SQIVND (reference sequence). This clone was seen once.

The source of this sequence is a man in his forties or fifties with active or convalescent COVID-19. Sequencing was done on a sample of peripheral blood. J is TRBJ1-4 and V is TRBV19; 9 nucleotides align to TRBD1. CDR3 coding DNA: TGTGCCAGTACTAGCGGACAGGGGTATGAAAAACTGTTTTTT. Residues: CASTSGQGYEKLFF. Variable domain in full (rest from reference TRBV19 and TRBJ1-4): DGGITQSPKYLFRKEGQNVTLSCEQNLNHDAMYWYRQDPGQGLRLIYYSQIVNDFQKGDIAEGYSVSREKKESFPLTVTSAQKNPTAFYLCASTSGQGYEKLFFGSGTQLSVL.